This TCR beta chain was retrieved from a study of cytomegalovirus exposure and HLA in healthy donors. Overall study context: The roughly 100 million unique TCR beta sequences, from roughly 180 million T cells, were found by an earlier analysis.

Study outcomes and limitations: Researchers reportedly found TCR beta sequences accurately predicted most subjects' HLA-A and HLA-B alleles.

The V and J ends lost 5 bases and 3 bases respectively, with 17 bases between them. This CDR3 has 16 residues. Germline V gives CDR1 SGHVS, CDR2 FNYEAQ. PCR primers comprised 60 Vbeta and 13 Jbeta primers. Sequencing used immunoSEQ multiplex PCR; TCRdb keeps in-frame clones, though not all of them. The table for this sample gives about 200,000 clones. With respect to this clone: The antigen is undetermined.

The sample was PBMCs. This clonotype originated in a boy between 10 and 17 years old in good health and CMV-seronegative. The genes are TRBV7-6 and TRBJ2-1, with D possibly TRBD1 on 6 matching bases. The CDR3 DNA sequence: TGTGCCAGCAGCCTTAGGTTCGGGACAAACTACAATGAGCAGTTCTTC. Its translation is CASSLRFGTNYNEQFF.